This TCR beta chain is from a study of T cells in Graves' hyperthyroidism and ophthalmopathy (dated by TCRdb to 2018 to 2020). Some background on the complete study: Peripheral blood was sampled at the time of initial diagnosis, prior to any treatment. A discovery cohort of 95 to 100 patients, roughly 45 with Graves' ophthalmopathy and more than 55 with stable Graves' hyperthyroidism, was used to find distinguishing TCR V-J signatures. An independent validation cohort of around 19 hyperthyroidism patients and some 15 patients who later progressed to ophthalmopathy tested prospective prediction of ophthalmopathy. For training and testing, the roughly 97 patients in the discovery cohort were randomly divided in a 7:3 ratio. In several Graves' hyperthyroidism patients, the study also compared T-cell repertoires from thyroid tissue with T-cell repertoires from blood. Following sampling, methimazole starting at 30 mg daily was given to hyperthyroidism patients, and high-dose intravenous methylprednisolone was given to ophthalmopathy patients. According to the paper, TCR Vbeta CDR3 sequencing was carried out on over 130 peripheral blood samples, which came from fewer than 50 ophthalmopathy, under 85 hyperthyroidism and about 17 progressor patients. The paper as a whole reports these results and caveats: Sample size was not statistically predetermined, and investigators were not blinded to group allocation. In validation, the model predicted progression to ophthalmopathy with just under 71% sensitivity and 72% to 85% specificity, a median of roughly seven months before onset. A 13 V-J signature model separated ophthalmopathy from stable hyperthyroidism, with 87.88% sensitivity and roughly 81% specificity in cross-validation and 80%/75% in testing. Most expanded thyroid clonotypes (frequency above 0.001) were also found in blood, which suggests that blood repertoires may mirror thyroid immune responses.

CDR1 and CDR2 were assigned from the germline V gene as SNHLY and FYNNEI. The CDR3 sequence holds 13 residues, the cysteine and phenylalanine included. Only the CDR3 DNA is retained, 39 bases long and in frame from the first base. V is clipped by 2 bases and J by 0 bases, and the sequence between their germline boundaries is 2 bases long. Amplification of TCR beta CDR3 regions was carried out from RNA transcripts. A first-round RT-PCR of the TCR CDR3 used the HTBI primer set with the Qiagen OneStep RT-PCR kit. The libraries were constructed in a second round of multiplex PCR and then size-selected and purified. The libraries were sequenced on an Illumina HiSeq2000 using paired-end 100 bp reads. Per the authors' processing: SOAPnuke was used to process the raw data, removing reads that contained adapters or uncalled bases, had a mean Phred below 15, or lacked an exact match to the constant primer or identifier. COPE v1.2.5 was used to merge high-quality paired reads, and clonotypes were defined as unique nucleotide sequences. Clonotypes were aligned to IMGT TRBV, TRBD and TRBJ reference segments using MiTCR v1.1. Only V-J combinations with frequency above 0.0001, covering about 99% of repertoires, were analysed. A TCS score was defined as the ratio between F50 (clonal expansion) and ExV (chaos), using BLOSUM62-based TCRdist between CDR3 peptides within each V-J. Welch's t-statistics and random forest reduced fewer than 550 V-J features to 13, which were used in a naive Bayes classifier (R e1071). TCRdb reran the public reads through fastp at Q25 and MiXCR, keeping productive beta chains. Each entry merges the rows of one CDR3 protein and shows their most common DNA and genes. TCRdb, rather than the study authors, made the V and J calls. The sample table shows roughly 400,000 distinct CDR3 sequences, and more than 12% are seen once. Clones ranked in the top ten supply 25% to 30% of the sample.

This clonotype has ten or more counts. Its antigen remains undetermined. The record has no base qualities; no much larger clone is one base away. Ophthalmopathy patients had moderately to severely active disease, with a Clinical Activity Score of 3 or more, a NOSPECS grade of 4 or more, and a disease duration of less than 3 months. Exclusion was applied to patients with uncontrolled infections, other autoimmune diseases, pregnancy or lactation. Clinical symptoms, serum thyroxine and TRAb, thyroid ultrasound, and orbital computed tomography formed the basis for the diagnoses. PBMCs were isolated from 10 ml of fresh peripheral blood by Ficoll-Paque density gradient centrifugation. Trizol reagent was used to extract total RNA, and RNA quality was then checked on an Agilent 2100 Bioanalyzer.

Rearrangement joined TRBV2 to TRBJ1-3, with no confidently assigned D gene. The source of this sequence is a man aged 45-65 years with Graves' ophthalmopathy. Sequencing was carried out using blood. The CDR3 has the sequence CASSESSGNTIYF. The nucleotide sequence reads as follows: TGTGCCAGCAGTGAAAGCTCTGGAAACACCATATATTTT.